The 20 T cell receptor beta chains reported below all come from one sample, sequenced in a study of identical twins (dated by TCRdb to about 2016). The library relied on 5' RACE. Sequencing was performed on an Illumina HiSeq 2000. In-frame beta chains were kept once TCRdb had trimmed the public reads at Q25 with fastp and called clones with MiXCR. Rows are unified per CDR3 protein, each entry keeping the most common DNA and genes. This sample has a few hundred thousand distinct CDR3 sequences in its table, and about 13% of those were observed once. The ten largest clones capture more than 3.5% of the sample. These data also formed part of another study, on yellow fever vaccine responses in identical twins.

The sequenced sample consisted of memory (CD45RO+) T cells sorted from blood. Per the publication, the cell subset or site label means: CD45RO+ enriched T cells. These receptor sequences come from a woman between 18 and 29 years old in good health.

The rearrangement uses TRBV12-3 or TRBV12-4 and TRBJ2-7, with D perhaps TRBD1 (6 bases). Trimming took off 7 bases at V and 4 bases at J, with 14 bases between the two ends. CDR3 length equals 13 residues. In nucleotides, the CDR3 is TGTGCCAGCACCCTCAGGGGTATATACGAGCAGTACTTC. It specifies CASTLRGIYEQYF.

This clonotype was observed a few times. This sequence joins TRBV18 and TRBJ2-5, with TRBD2 matching over 7 bases. After removal of 1 base from V and 5 bases from J, the junction contained 13 bases not matched to a gene. Germline loops: CDR1 KGHSH, CDR2 LQKENI. CDR3 length: 17 amino acids. Here the CDR3 reads CASSPRVVAGVEETQYF. The CDR3 nucleotides are TGTGCCAGCTCACCACGGGTAGTTGCGGGAGTTGAGGAGACCCAGTACTTC.

This chain joins TRBV27 and TRBJ2-3; 7 nucleotides agree with TRBD1. Germline CDR1 reads MNHEY; CDR2 reads SMNVEV (reference sequence). V gave up 6 bases and J gave up 0 bases; unmatched junction bases: 12. The CDR3 is 17 residues long. CDR3 sequence reads: CASSRPQGKSSTDTQYF. The CDR3 DNA reads TGTGCCAGCAGCCGACCACAGGGGAAGTCTAGCACAGATACGCAGTATTTT.

This clonotype was counted many times. The rearrangement links TRBV4-3 to TRBJ2-5; TRBD2 aligns across 13 bases. The CDR3 totals 16 residues. Germline V lookup: CDR1 LGHNA, CDR2 YSLEER. Trimming removed 1 base from V and 5 bases from J; junction bases left unmatched: 4. Here the CDR3 reads CASSQGTSGSRETQYF. Here the CDR3 DNA reads TGCGCCAGCAGCCAAGGGACTAGCGGGAGTAGGGAGACCCAGTACTTC.

The gene calls are TRBV5-4 and TRBJ2-4; 9 bases map to TRBD1. The CDR3 contains 17 residues. J lost 6 bases, V lost 0 bases, and 10 bases had no gene match. From germline, CDR1 is SGHNT and CDR2 YYREEE (reference sequence). The CDR3 protein is CASSLAGQGSQRNIQYF. CDR3 nucleotide sequence: TGTGCCAGCAGCTTGGCGGGACAGGGTTCCCAAAGAAACATTCAGTACTTC.

This clonotype was counted a few times. The V call is TRBV20-1, the J call TRBJ2-7, with 11 nucleotides matching TRBD1. The germline V gene encodes CDR1 DFQATT and CDR2 SNEGSKA (reference sequence). V was pared by 3 bases and J by 5 bases, with 9 bases of the junction left unmatched. The CDR3 has 15 residues. The chain's CDR3 is CSASLSDRGRDEQYF. CDR3 bases: TGCAGTGCTAGCCTTTCGGACAGGGGGCGTGACGAGCAGTACTTC.

This clonotype showed up just a few times. The chain joins TRBV7-9 to TRBJ2-7, with 12 nucleotides matching TRBD1. The CDR3 loop spans 15 amino acids. V gave up 4 bases and J gave up 7 bases; unmatched junction bases: 8. The germline V gene encodes CDR1 SEHNR and CDR2 FQNEAQ (reference sequence). The CDR3 spells CASSSTGQGAREQYF. DNA of the CDR3: TGTGCCAGCAGCTCGACGGGACAGGGGGCGCGTGAGCAGTACTTC. The variable domain in full, with the rest retrieved from reference TRBV7-9 and TRBJ2-7, is DTGVSQNPRHKITKRGQNVTFRCDPISEHNRLYWYRQTLGQGPEFLTYFQNEAQLEKSRLLSDRFSAERPKGSFSTLEIQRTEQGDSAMYLCASSSTGQGAREQYFGPGTRLTVT.

The chain uses TRBV20-1 and TRBJ2-1; 11 nucleotides align to TRBD2. The germline CDR1 and CDR2 sequences are DFQATT and SNEGSKA (reference sequence). This CDR3 region has 19 residues. With 2 bases clipped from V and 1 base from J, the junction kept 13 bases outside the gene matches. CDR3 nucleotides: TGCAGTGCTAGATTGACGGCCGGGACTAGCGGAGGGTCCTACAATGAGCAGTTCTTC. Amino acid sequence: CSARLTAGTSGGSYNEQFF.

This clonotype showed up just a few times. The chain is built from TRBV27 and TRBJ1-2; 11 bases map to TRBD1. The CDR3 is made up of 16 amino acids. The ends lost 5 bases at V and 4 bases at J; junction bases unmatched: 9. Germline-derived CDR1 and CDR2 are MNHEY and SMNVEV (reference sequence). CDR3 sequence: CASSRKTGTGGYGYTF. The CDR3 DNA follows: TGTGCCAGCAGTAGAAAGACCGGGACAGGGGGCTATGGCTACACCTTC.

This clonotype has ten or more counts. The V and J genes are TRBV10-3 and TRBJ1-5; D is ambiguous. V was cut by 10 bases and J by 5 bases, with 12 bases left in between. The CDR3 contains 12 residues. Germline CDR1 and CDR2: ENHRY and SYGVKD. CDR3 nucleotide sequence: TGTGCCACCAAGGCCGGTGATCAGCCCCAGCATTTT. Residues: CATKAGDQPQHF.

A few counts support this clonotype. V gene TRBV29-1 combines with J gene TRBJ1-2, with TRBD1 identical over 8 bases. V was pared by 4 bases and J by 4 bases, with 2 bases of the junction left unmatched. CDR3 length equals 12 residues. CDR1 and CDR2 (germline): SQVTM, ANQGSEA. The CDR3 DNA is TGCAGCGTTGGGGGACAGGCCTATGGCTACACCTTC. Its protein is CSVGGQAYGYTF.

This clonotype was recorded once. The rearrangement links TRBV20-1 to TRBJ2-5; TRBD1 matches 7 bases. V was clipped by 5 bases and J by 2 bases; unmatched bases: 8. The CDR3 spans 14 residues. Germline-derived CDR1 and CDR2 are DFQATT and SNEGSKA (reference sequence). The CDR3 sequence: CSALRTGGQETQYF. The CDR3 DNA reads as TGCAGTGCTCTGAGGACAGGTGGACAAGAGACCCAGTACTTC.

The rearrangement uses TRBV5-1 and TRBJ2-7; D is undetermined. V gave up 3 bases and J gave up 6 bases, with 22 bases separating them. This CDR3 is 16 amino acids long. Germline V gene sequence: CDR1 SGHRS, CDR2 YFSETQ. The CDR3: CASSWRMSADPGEQYF. Written as DNA, the CDR3 is TGCGCCAGCAGCTGGAGAATGAGCGCAGACCCTGGCGAGCAGTACTTC.

Many counts were recorded for this clonotype. The chain has TRBV4-3 and TRBJ2-6; D is unresolved. The germline gives CDR1 LGHNA, CDR2 YSLEER. The CDR3 has 17 residues. Between the trimmed V and J ends, which lost 0 bases and 0 bases, there was a span of 9 bases. DNA for the CDR3: TGCGCCAGCAGCCAAGAGGGTAGCTCCTCTGGGGCCAACGTCCTGACTTTC. It encodes CASSQEGSSSGANVLTF.

The sample holds a few counts of this clonotype. This chain links TRBV4-3 with TRBJ2-1; D may be TRBD1 (6 bases). The CDR3 length is 16 residues. V was shortened by 5 bases and J by 6 bases, with 20 bases between the two germline ends. The germline V gene encodes CDR1 LGHNA and CDR2 YSLEER. The CDR3 coding sequence is TGCGCCAGCAGCTCCCTAGGGGGAGTGGGCGGCAATGAGCAGTTCTTC. Its protein product is CASSSLGGVGGNEQFF.

The chain carries TRBV9 and TRBJ1-2, with TRBD1 as a possible D gene (6 bases). Germline V gene lookup returns CDR1 SGDLS and CDR2 YYNGEE. Trimming shortened V by 0 bases and J by 4 bases, and 7 bases separated the two germline ends. The CDR3 runs 13 residues. CDR3 loop: CASSVGRGYGYTF. CDR3 nucleotide sequence: TGTGCCAGCAGCGTAGGCAGGGGCTATGGCTACACCTTC. The full variable domain, completed using reference TRBV9 and TRBJ1-2, is DSGVTQTPKHLITATGQRVTLRCSPRSGDLSVYWYQQSLDQGLQFLIQYYNGEERAKGNILERFSAQQFPDLHSELNLSSLELGDSALYFCASSVGRGYGYTFGSGTRLTVV.

The chain uses TRBV5-1 and TRBJ1-2, with 8 bases lining up with TRBD1. Germline values: CDR1 SGHRS, CDR2 YFSETQ. After removal of 4 bases from V and 8 bases from J, the junction contained 13 bases not matched to a gene. The CDR3 extends over 15 amino acids. CDR3 nucleotides: TGCGCCAGCAGCCCTGTCCCGGGACAGGTTTGGGGCTACACCTTC. It is translated as CASSPVPGQVWGYTF.

This clonotype has a count of ten or more. V gene TRBV15 combines with J gene TRBJ2-3; TRBD1 is a possible D gene (6 bases). The germline V gene has CDR1 LNHNV and CDR2 YYDKDF (reference sequence). CDR3 length: 15 residues. The V end lost 0 bases, the J end lost 4 bases, and 11 bases lay between the germline ends. The CDR3 DNA sequence: TGTGCCACCAGCAGAGATGCCGGACAGCCAGATACGCAGTATTTT. The encoded protein is CATSRDAGQPDTQYF.

This clonotype has at least ten counts. The rearrangement links TRBV24-1 to TRBJ2-5, with 12 bases identical to TRBD2. The germline V gene encodes CDR1 KGHDR and CDR2 SFDVKD. With V trimmed by 5 bases and J by 4 bases, 10 bases remained unmatched. This CDR3 is built from 17 residues. The CDR3, as DNA: TGTGCCACCAGTGGTCTAGCGGGAGGGACCTCCGGAGAGACCCAGTACTTC. It encodes CATSGLAGGTSGETQYF.

The table lists this clonotype with a few counts. This sequence joins TRBV2 and TRBJ2-4; D unclear. CDR1 and CDR2 from the germline V gene are SNHLY and FYNNEI. Deletions cut 5 bases from V and 1 base from J, with 9 bases between. This CDR3 has 14 amino acids. The CDR3 DNA sequence: TGTGCCAGCAGTTCCTCTAGGGCCAAAAACATTCAGTACTTC. It yields the protein CASSSSRAKNIQYF.